A selection of T cell receptor beta chains follows, all from one sample in a study of neoadjuvant anti-PD-1 for oral cavity cancer. The data were produced by immunoSEQ multiplex PCR, yet TCRdb's version contains in-frame clones alone and is incomplete. The table shows tens of thousands of clones, with approximately 79% occurring only once. The sequencing used PBMCs, collected before nivolumab (anti-PD-1) treatment. The receptors were gathered from a person aged 35-79 years with oral cavity squamous cell carcinoma. Both conserved end residues are part of each CDR3. A D gene is named only where the DNA matches it firmly. Clone size appears in some rows only: once, few, many, or a class for an expanded clone.

v_call,d_call,clone_size,j_call,cdr3_aa,cdr3_nt
TRBV5-1,TRBD1,NA,TRBJ1-1,CASSSGQGHNTEAFF,TGCGCCAGCAGCTCCGGACAGGGCCACAACACTGAAGCTTTCTTT
TRBV30,NA,NA,TRBJ1-2,CAWIRGFHGYTF,TGTGCCTGGATTAGGGGGTTTCATGGCTACACCTTC
TRBV9,NA,NA,TRBJ2-1,CASSPHEGEQFF,TGTGCCAGCAGCCCCCACGAGGGTGAGCAGTTCTTC
TRBV27,TRBD1,NA,TRBJ2-1,CASGDRGGNEQFF,TGTGCCAGCGGCGACAGGGGAGGCAATGAGCAGTTCTTC
TRBV7-9,NA,NA,TRBJ1-1,CASSIDLVAFF,TGTGCCAGCAGTATCGACCTTGTTGCTTTCTTT
TRBV21-1,NA,NA,TRBJ2-2,CASSPTRGGELFF,TGTGCCAGCAGTCCTACAAGGGGCGGGGAGCTGTTTTTT
TRBV19,NA,NA,TRBJ1-2,CASKRTRTNYGYTF,TGTGCCAGTAAACGGACACGGACAAACTATGGCTACACCTTC
TRBV4-1,TRBD1,once,TRBJ1-3,CASSQGPLGTGYSGNTIYF,TGCGCCAGCAGCCAAGGTCCGTTGGGGACAGGCTATTCTGGAAACACCATATATTTT
TRBV6-5,NA,few,TRBJ2-1,CASNGADAYNEQFF,TGTGCCAGCAATGGGGCGGATGCTTACAATGAGCAGTTCTTC
TRBV18,NA,few,TRBJ1-1,CASSPNLYTEAFF,TGTGCCAGCTCACCTAATCTGTACACTGAAGCTTTCTTT
TRBV9,TRBD1,NA,TRBJ2-7,CASSAGTGNSYEQYF,TGTGCCAGCAGCGCAGGGACAGGCAACTCCTACGAGCAGTACTTC
TRBV5-6,NA,NA,TRBJ1-1,CASSSDVTEAFF,TGTGCCAGCAGCTCAGACGTCACTGAAGCTTTCTTT
TRBV7-6,NA,NA,TRBJ2-5,CASSLVRGGRQETQYF,TGTGCCAGCAGCTTAGTCAGGGGGGGGAGGCAAGAGACCCAGTACTTC
TRBV30,NA,NA,TRBJ1-1,CAWAPLIYMNTEAFF,TGTGCCTGGGCCCCCTTAATTTACATGAACACTGAAGCTTTCTTT
TRBV7-8,NA,NA,TRBJ2-2,CASSFLARGTGELFF,TGTGCCAGCAGCTTTCTAGCGAGGGGTACCGGGGAGCTGTTTTTT
TRBV5-1,NA,NA,TRBJ1-1,CASSLYGQENTEAFF,TGCGCCAGCAGCTTGTATGGGCAGGAGAACACTGAAGCTTTCTTT
TRBV29-1,NA,NA,TRBJ1-1,CSVEGGWTEAFF,TGCAGCGTTGAAGGGGGTTGGACTGAAGCTTTCTTT
TRBV30,TRBD2,NA,TRBJ2-2,CAWGTSGTGELFF,TGTGCCTGGGGGACTAGCGGGACCGGGGAGCTGTTTTTT
TRBV13,NA,NA,TRBJ1-3,CASTSGRGGNTIYF,TGTGCCAGCACCTCTGGGAGAGGTGGAAACACCATATATTTT
TRBV6-1,NA,NA,TRBJ1-5,CASSDLAGQGNQPQHF,TGTGCCAGCAGTGACTTGGCAGGGCAGGGGAATCAGCCCCAGCATTTT
TRBV7-7,NA,NA,TRBJ2-5,CASSLTGPGETQYF,TGTGCCAGCAGCTTAACGGGGCCCGGGGAGACCCAGTACTTC
TRBV5-4,NA,NA,TRBJ2-5,CASSLSPGSETQYF,TGTGCCAGCAGCCTATCCCCGGGGTCAGAGACCCAGTACTTC
TRBV2,TRBD1,NA,TRBJ1-1,CASADREGVDTEAFF,TGTGCCAGCGCGGACAGGGAAGGTGTCGACACTGAAGCTTTCTTT
TRBV5-6,NA,NA,TRBJ1-5,CASSLRKIPPQHF,TGTGCCAGCAGTCTGAGAAAAATCCCGCCCCAGCATTTT
TRBV2,TRBD1,NA,TRBJ2-2,CASTGQGVTGELFF,TGTGCCAGCACCGGACAGGGGGTCACCGGGGAGCTGTTTTTT
TRBV11-2,TRBD1,NA,TRBJ1-2,CASSPRDRDGYTF,TGTGCCAGCAGCCCACGGGACAGGGATGGCTACACCTTC
TRBV11-1,TRBD1,once,TRBJ1-2,CASSPTTGVPSGYTF,TGTGCCAGCAGCCCGACGACAGGGGTCCCCTCTGGCTACACCTTC
TRBV6-5,TRBD1,NA,TRBJ1-6,CASSSWDRGSPLHF,TGTGCCAGCAGTTCTTGGGACAGGGGTTCACCCCTCCACTTT
TRBV25-1,TRBD2,NA,TRBJ2-5,CASSERGGETQYF,TGTGCCAGCAGTGAACGGGGGGGTGAGACCCAGTACTTC
TRBV5-1,TRBD2,NA,TRBJ2-1,CASSSTLAGALNEQFF,TGCGCCAGCTCCAGTACCCTAGCGGGGGCCTTGAATGAGCAGTTCTTC
TRBV28,TRBD1,NA,TRBJ2-7,CASRDGTGSHF,TGTGCCAGCAGAGATGGGACAGGGAGCCATTTC
TRBV2,NA,few,TRBJ2-6,CASRDRSTGANVLTF,TGTGCCAGCAGGGACAGATCCACCGGGGCCAACGTCCTGACTTTC
TRBV29-1,NA,NA,TRBJ1-6,CSAADRGSPLHF,TGCAGCGCCGCTGACAGAGGCTCACCCCTCCACTTT
TRBV28,NA,NA,TRBJ1-1,CASSLSGYAFF,TGTGCCAGCAGTTTATCGGGGTATGCTTTCTTT
TRBV5-1,NA,NA,TRBJ1-1,CASRQGAHNTEAFF,TGCGCCAGCAGGCAAGGGGCCCACAACACTGAAGCTTTCTTT
TRBV7-6,NA,NA,TRBJ2-5,CASSSPSALAQYF,TGTGCCAGCAGCTCCCCCTCCGCTTTGGCCCAGTACTTC
TRBV29-1,NA,NA,TRBJ2-1,CSVARTLASYEQFF,TGCAGCGTCGCTCGTACGCTAGCCTCATATGAGCAGTTCTTC
TRBV5-1,NA,NA,TRBJ2-7,CASKLSISSSYEQYF,TGCGCCAGCAAACTCTCTATTAGTAGCTCCTACGAGCAGTACTTC
TRBV29-1,TRBD1,few,TRBJ1-5,CSVKDRVNQPQHF,TGCAGCGTCAAGGACAGGGTCAATCAGCCCCAGCATTTT
TRBV7-9,NA,few,TRBJ2-3,CASSSRGTDTQYF,TGTGCCAGCAGCTCTCGGGGCACAGATACGCAGTATTTT
TRBV6-1,NA,NA,TRBJ2-2,CATGVGTGELFF,TGTGCCACAGGGGTTGGGACCGGGGAGCTGTTTTTT
TRBV27,NA,few,TRBJ2-7,CASRPRVGGPREQYF,TGTGCCAGCAGACCCCGGGTGGGAGGCCCGCGGGAGCAGTACTTC
TRBV29-1,TRBD2,many,TRBJ2-7,CSVVASGRQEEQYF,TGCAGCGTTGTTGCTAGCGGGAGGCAGGAGGAGCAGTACTTC
TRBV27,TRBD1,NA,TRBJ2-1,CASSLGDRVMVEQFF,TGTGCCAGCAGTTTAGGGGACAGGGTAATGGTTGAGCAGTTCTTC
TRBV5-1,TRBD1,few,TRBJ1-6,CASSPEPTGVGNSPLHF,TGCGCCAGCAGCCCCGAACCGACAGGGGTGGGGAATTCACCCCTCCACTTT
TRBV6-6,TRBD2,NA,TRBJ2-7,CASTSGGGGSYEQYF,TGTGCCAGCACCTCGGGCGGGGGGGGATCCTACGAGCAGTACTTC
TRBV5-5,TRBD2,NA,TRBJ2-1,CASSLYGLAMNEQFF,TGTGCCAGCAGCTTGTATGGACTAGCGATGAATGAGCAGTTCTTC